The 11 T cell receptor beta chains given below trace back to one sample, sequenced in a study of blood T cell repertoires in COVID-19. The data were produced by immunoSEQ multiplex PCR, yet TCRdb's version contains in-frame clones alone and is incomplete. The sample consists of 250,000 to 300,000 clones, 80% to 85% of them appearing once. Sequenced input: PBMCs or T cells enriched from blood (not recorded which). The source is a man aged 45-60 years who had recovered from COVID-19.

The chain employs TRBV9 and TRBJ1-4, with D perhaps matching TRBD1 (5 bases). Germline CDR1 reads SGDLS; CDR2 reads YYNGEE. The CDR3 runs to 15 residues. Trimming stripped 1 base from V and 4 bases from J, with 11 bases between. For the CDR3, the DNA is TGTGCCAGCAGCGTAACCCCAGGGTTTAATGAAAAACTGTTTTTT. Its protein is CASSVTPGFNEKLFF.

The chain couples TRBV18 to TRBJ2-6; no firm D call. V shed 3 bases and J shed 0 bases, with 9 bases lying between them. The CDR3 sequence is 16 residues long. The V gene's germline CDR1 is KGHSH and CDR2 LQKENI. The CDR3 coding sequence is TGTGCCAGCTCACCTGTACCGAGCTCTGGGGCCAACGTCCTGACTTTC. Translation gives CASSPVPSSGANVLTF.

The rearrangement joins TRBV4-1 to TRBJ2-1, with TRBD2 matching over 8 bases. Germline CDR1 reads MGHRA; CDR2 reads YSYEKL. The CDR3 spans 15 residues. J was trimmed by 9 bases and V by 1 base; bases with no gene match: 8. The CDR3 sequence is CASSQAPAGVSEQFF. CDR3 DNA sequence: TGCGCCAGCAGCCAAGCCCCAGCGGGGGTGAGTGAGCAGTTCTTC.

To note about this clone: One end of the junction does not line up with germline, which may come from a read error. V usage is TRBV11-2 and J usage is TRBJ1-2; D gene unclear. The length of the CDR3 is 12 residues. Germline V gene sequence: CDR1 SGHAT, CDR2 FQNNGV. DNA for the CDR3: TGTGCCAGCAGCTCGGCGGTCGGGGTGGAGGCCTTC. It encodes CASSSAVGVEAF.

V usage is TRBV30 and J usage is TRBJ1-2; no clear D. The CDR3 contains 12 residues. Trimming removed 4 bases from V and 3 bases from J, with 9 bases in between. The germline V gene has CDR1 GTSNPN and CDR2 SVGIG (reference sequence). CDR3 in amino acids: CAWIRGHYGYTF. The CDR3 DNA follows: TGTGCCTGGATACGAGGGCACTATGGCTACACCTTC.

The rearrangement joins TRBV4-1 to TRBJ2-7; 7 nucleotides line up with TRBD1. V lost 1 base to trimming and J lost 5 bases; unmatched junction nucleotides: 5. The CDR3 runs 14 residues. Germline V gene lookup returns CDR1 MGHRA and CDR2 YSYEKL. CDR3 sequence reads: CASSQGPGTDEQYF. The CDR3 DNA follows: TGCGCCAGCAGCCAAGGACCCGGGACAGACGAGCAGTACTTC.

A single count supports this clone. The chain has TRBV11-2 and TRBJ1-5; D is perhaps TRBD1 (5 bases). There are 13 residues in the CDR3. V was cut by 3 bases and J by 7 bases, with 10 bases left in between. Germline CDR1 and CDR2: SGHAT and FQNNGV. For the CDR3, the DNA is TGTGCCAGCAGCTTGGGCGGGGCCCAGCCCCAGCATTTT. This codes for CASSLGGAQPQHF.

V usage is TRBV15 and J usage is TRBJ1-4; a weak D match, TRBD1 (5 bases). The CDR3 has 17 amino acids. Germline CDR1 and CDR2: LNHNV and YYDKDF (reference sequence). The V and J ends lost 1 base and 0 bases respectively, with 12 bases between them. CDR3 nucleotide sequence: TGTGCCACCAGCAGAGTGGGAGGGGCCGCAACTAATGAAAAACTGTTTTTT. This gives the protein CATSRVGGAATNEKLFF.

This sequence joins TRBV4-3 and TRBJ2-7; TRBD2 matches at 7 bases. The CDR3 loop spans 13 amino acids. The junction had 2 bases not matched to a gene; V was cut back by 3 bases and J by 3 bases. Per germline, CDR1 LGHNA and CDR2 YSLEER. CDR3 sequence reads: CASSQRENYEQYF. In DNA, the CDR3 is TGCGCCAGCAGCCAGCGGGAGAACTACGAGCAGTACTTC.

This chain connects TRBV5-4 to TRBJ2-5; tentative D call: TRBD1 (5 bases). Germline V CDR1 and CDR2: SGHNT, YYREEE (reference sequence). The CDR3 consists of 17 residues. V dropped 1 base and J dropped 2 bases, with 18 bases sitting between them. This chain's CDR3 is CASSLRRWGHPQETQYF. In DNA, the CDR3 is TGTGCCAGCAGCTTGCGCCGATGGGGCCACCCACAAGAGACCCAGTACTTC.

This chain connects TRBV20-1 to TRBJ2-7, with 8 bases aligning to TRBD2. Germline-derived CDR1 and CDR2 are DFQATT and SNEGSKA (reference sequence). The CDR3 sequence is 15 residues long. Trimming removed 3 bases from V and 2 bases from J; junction bases left unmatched: 9. CDR3 amino acids: CSASPIAGITYEQYF. As DNA, the CDR3 is TGCAGTGCTAGTCCCATAGCGGGAATCACCTACGAGCAGTACTTC.